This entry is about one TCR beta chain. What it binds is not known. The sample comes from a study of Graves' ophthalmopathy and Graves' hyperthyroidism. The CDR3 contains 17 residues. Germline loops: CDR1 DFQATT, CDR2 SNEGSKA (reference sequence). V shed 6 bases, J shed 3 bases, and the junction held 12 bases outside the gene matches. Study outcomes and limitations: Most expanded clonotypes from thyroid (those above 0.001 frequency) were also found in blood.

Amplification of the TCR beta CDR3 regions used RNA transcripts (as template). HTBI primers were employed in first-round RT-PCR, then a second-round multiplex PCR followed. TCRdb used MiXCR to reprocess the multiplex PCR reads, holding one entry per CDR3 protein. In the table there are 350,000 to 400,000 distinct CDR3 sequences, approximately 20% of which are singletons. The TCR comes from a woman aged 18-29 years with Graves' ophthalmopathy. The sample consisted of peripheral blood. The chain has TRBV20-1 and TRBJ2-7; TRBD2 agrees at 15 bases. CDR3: CSAQYPGLAGGFYEQYF. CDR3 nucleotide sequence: TGCAGTGCACAATACCCGGGACTAGCGGGAGGTTTCTACGAGCAGTACTTC.